This TCR beta chain was found in a study of blood T cell repertoires in COVID-19. The CDR3 totals 13 residues. Germline-derived CDR1 and CDR2 are SGHDT and YYEEEE. Trimming removed 5 bases from V and 3 bases from J, with 11 bases in between. Profiled with immunoSEQ multiplex PCR; TCRdb holds only in-frame clones, not every one. The sample carries 250,000 to 350,000 clones, around 90% recorded once. The chain has TRBV5-6 and TRBJ1-2; no firm D call. The source of this sequence is a woman aged 18 to 35 who had recovered from COVID-19. Sequenced: PBMCs or T cells enriched from blood (not recorded which). Here the CDR3 reads CASRDQAHYGYTF. The CDR3 bases are TGTGCCAGCAGAGATCAAGCTCACTATGGCTACACCTTC.